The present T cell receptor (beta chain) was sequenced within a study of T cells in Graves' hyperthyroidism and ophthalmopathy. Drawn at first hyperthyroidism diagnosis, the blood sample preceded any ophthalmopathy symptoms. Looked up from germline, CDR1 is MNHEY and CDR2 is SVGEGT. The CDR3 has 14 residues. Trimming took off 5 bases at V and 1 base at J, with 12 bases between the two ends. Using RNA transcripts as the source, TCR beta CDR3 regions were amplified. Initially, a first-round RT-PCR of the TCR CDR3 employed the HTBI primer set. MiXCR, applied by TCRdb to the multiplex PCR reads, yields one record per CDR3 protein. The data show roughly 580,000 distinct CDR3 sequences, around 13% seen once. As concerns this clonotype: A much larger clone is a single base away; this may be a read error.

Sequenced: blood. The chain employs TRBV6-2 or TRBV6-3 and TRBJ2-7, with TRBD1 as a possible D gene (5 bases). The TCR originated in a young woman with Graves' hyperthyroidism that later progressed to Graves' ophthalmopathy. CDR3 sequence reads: CASSDGAASYEQYF. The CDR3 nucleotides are TGTGCCAGCAGTGATGGGGCCGCGTCCTACGAGCAGTACTTC.